Listed here are 18 T cell receptor beta chains from one sample, sequenced in a study of T cells in Graves' hyperthyroidism and ophthalmopathy. RNA transcripts served as the template for amplifying TCR beta CDR3 regions. HTBI primers were the set used in a first-round RT-PCR of the TCR CDR3. MiXCR, applied by TCRdb to the multiplex PCR reads, yields one record per CDR3 protein. The sample carries hundreds of thousands of distinct CDR3 sequences, more than 11% recorded once. The specimen was blood. These receptors originate from a young woman with Graves' hyperthyroidism that later progressed to Graves' ophthalmopathy.

This clonotype was seen at least ten times. The rearrangement uses TRBV19 and TRBJ1-5, with no clear D. The length of the CDR3 is 13 residues. Germline V gives CDR1 LNHDA, CDR2 SQIVND (reference sequence). The V and J ends lost 0 bases and 7 bases respectively, with 7 bases between them. CDR3 nucleotides: TGTGCCAGTAGTATAGATGACAACCAGCCCCAGCATTTT. It yields the protein CASSIDDNQPQHF.

This clonotype was seen a few times. The gene calls are TRBV4-1 and TRBJ1-4; weak D call: TRBD1 (5 bases). The CDR3 loop spans 17 amino acids. V dropped 1 base and J dropped 7 bases, with 19 bases sitting between them. Germline-derived CDR1 and CDR2 are MGHRA and YSYEKL. The CDR3 DNA follows: TGCGCCAGCAGCCAAGCCCTGGGGACGTCTGTGGGTGAAAAACTGTTTTTT. Translated, it gives CASSQALGTSVGEKLFF.

In its sample, this clonotype was seen many times. The rearrangement links TRBV28 to TRBJ1-1, with 10 bases matching TRBD1. Germline CDR1 is MDHEN and CDR2 is SYDVKM. This CDR3 is 11 amino acids long. Unmatched junction bases numbered 3, after V lost 5 bases and J lost 12 bases. The CDR3 nucleotides read TGTGCCAGCAGTACGGACAGGGGGACTTTCTTT. The encoded protein is CASSTDRGTFF.

In this sample, this clonotype turned up many times. The chain carries TRBV7-2 and TRBJ1-1, with no clear D. The ends were cut back, 1 base at V and 8 bases at J, with 8 bases in the middle. The germline V gene encodes CDR1 SGHTA and CDR2 FQGNSA. The CDR3 sequence is 12 residues long. This CDR3 is CASSLGQREAFF. In DNA form, the CDR3 reads TGTGCCAGCAGCTTAGGGCAGAGGGAAGCTTTCTTT.

This clonotype was recorded at least ten times. V usage is TRBV3-1 and J usage is TRBJ2-1, with 7 bases aligning to TRBD2. Trimming removed 3 bases from V and 9 bases from J; junction bases left unmatched: 2. The CDR3 totals 12 residues. The V gene's germline CDR1 is LGHDT and CDR2 YNNKEL (reference sequence). The CDR3 coding sequence is TGTGCCAGCAGCCATTTAGCGGGTGAGCAGTTCTTC. This gives the protein CASSHLAGEQFF.

A note on this clonotype: A much larger clone lies one base from this, so it may be a read error. The chain links TRBV15 to TRBJ2-1; perhaps TRBD1 as D (5 bases). The CDR3 spans 16 residues. Germline CDR1 is LNHNV and CDR2 is YYDKDF (reference sequence). The CDR3 sequence: CAISRDRGSSYNEQFF. The CDR3 DNA reads TGTGCCATCAGCAGAGATAGGGGCAGCTCCTACAATGAGCAGTTCTTC.

This clonotype was recorded at least ten times. The chain uses TRBV10-3 and TRBJ2-3; D remains unclear. CDR3 length: 13 amino acids. Per germline, CDR1 ENHRY and CDR2 SYGVKD. V was clipped by 3 bases and J by 2 bases, with 6 bases between them. The CDR3 region is CAISDTNTDTQYF. The CDR3, as DNA: TGTGCCATCAGTGACACTAACACAGATACGCAGTATTTT.

V and J are TRBV18 and TRBJ1-1, with D possibly being TRBD1 (5 bases). The ends were cut back, 3 bases at V and 8 bases at J, with 13 bases in the middle. Germline V gene sequence: CDR1 KGHSH, CDR2 LQKENI. The CDR3 contains 13 residues. CDR3 protein: CASSPSPAGEAFF. The CDR3 DNA reads as TGTGCCAGCTCACCCTCTCCGGCAGGGGAAGCTTTCTTT.

This clonotype was found many times. The chain joins TRBV7-2 to TRBJ1-1; TRBD1 might be the D (5 bases). V shed 5 bases and J shed 2 bases, with 12 bases lying between them. Germline V gene data show CDR1 as SGHTA and CDR2 as FQGNSA. The CDR3 extends over 14 amino acids. In DNA form, the CDR3 reads TGTGCCAGCAGCCCCAGGGTGGCAAACACTGAAGCTTTCTTT. It translates to CASSPRVANTEAFF.

This clonotype appeared a few times. The chain couples TRBV5-1 to TRBJ1-1; D call uncertain. CDR3 length: 14 residues. Trimming took off 4 bases at V and 1 base at J, with 11 bases between the two ends. Germline lookup yields CDR1 SGHRS and CDR2 YFSETQ. The CDR3 DNA reads as TGCGCCAGCAGCCCAGGAAGCAAGAACACTGAAGCTTTCTTT. It specifies CASSPGSKNTEAFF. Using reference TRBV5-1 and TRBJ1-1 for the parts outside the CDR3, the full variable domain is KAGVTQTPRYLIKTRGQQVTLSCSPISGHRSVSWYQQTPGQGLQFLFEYFSETQRNKGNFPGRFSGRQFSNSRSEMNVSTLELGDSALYLCASSPGSKNTEAFFGQGTRLTVV.

This clonotype appeared a few times. The V call is TRBV7-9, the J call TRBJ2-7, with D perhaps being TRBD1 or TRBD2 (5 bases each). The CDR3 contains 13 residues. The ends were cut back, 6 bases at V and 3 bases at J, with 12 bases in the middle. Germline CDR1 reads SEHNR; CDR2 reads FQNEAQ (reference sequence). The CDR3 nucleotides read TGTGCCAGCAGATTCCGGGACGGCTACGAGCAGTACTTC. Its translation is CASRFRDGYEQYF.

In this sample, this clonotype turned up many times. The rearrangement joins TRBV6-1 to TRBJ2-2; D is unresolved. There are 13 residues in the CDR3. V lost 5 bases, J lost 5 bases, and 9 bases lay in between. Germline loops: CDR1 MNHNS, CDR2 SASEGT. DNA of the CDR3: TGTGCCAGCAGTTCTACGGAGACCGGGGAGCTGTTTTTT. It translates to CASSSTETGELFF.

This clonotype was seen many times. The chain carries TRBV19 and TRBJ2-6, with D possibly TRBD1 on 6 matching bases. Germline V gene data show CDR1 as LNHDA and CDR2 as SQIVND (reference sequence). Trimming removed 4 bases from V and 3 bases from J, with 13 bases in between. This CDR3 is built from 16 residues. CDR3 sequence reads: CASSNLGQLGANVLTF. The CDR3 DNA follows: TGTGCCAGTAGTAACCTCGGACAGCTTGGGGCCAACGTCCTGACTTTC.

This clonotype occurred many times. V gene TRBV7-2 combines with J gene TRBJ1-5; 9 nucleotides match TRBD1. The V segment lost 3 bases and the J segment 4 bases; nucleotides outside the gene matches: 4. The CDR3 is 15 amino acids. Germline V gives CDR1 SGHTA, CDR2 FQGNSA. The CDR3 nucleotides are TGTGCCAGCAGCTTGGTCGGACAGGGGAATCAGCCCCAGCATTTT. Protein sequence: CASSLVGQGNQPQHF.

This clonotype was counted at least ten times. The J gene is TRBJ1-1, the V gene TRBV7-6; the D gene is possibly TRBD1 (5 bases). The CDR3 length is 13 residues. Germline CDR1 and CDR2: SGHVS and FNYEAQ. Trimming pared 5 bases from V and 4 bases from J, leaving 11 bases between. The CDR3 DNA reads TGTGCCAGCAGCCCCCAGGGCCCCACTGAAGCTTTCTTT. Protein sequence: CASSPQGPTEAFF.

This clonotype was recorded many times. The gene calls are TRBV24-1 and TRBJ2-3; 7 positions agree with TRBD2. The CDR3 extends over 16 amino acids. With 2 bases clipped from V and 5 bases from J, the junction kept 9 bases outside the gene matches. CDR1 is KGHDR and CDR2 is SFDVKD in the germline V gene. As DNA, the CDR3 is TGTGCCACCAGTGATTGGGGCGGGAGATCCGGAGATACGCAGTATTTT. Amino acids: CATSDWGGRSGDTQYF.

This clonotype was seen ten or more times. The CDR3 DNA reads TGTGCCAGTAACTCCCAGCGGGAAGCGGGCGAGCAGTACTTC. Its protein is CASNSQREAGEQYF. The rearrangement links TRBV19 to TRBJ2-7; TRBD2 matches 7 bases. The germline gives CDR1 LNHDA, CDR2 SQIVND (reference sequence). J gave up 6 bases and V 7 bases, and 12 bases lay outside the gene matches. The CDR3 spans 14 residues. Complete variable domain (other parts from reference TRBV19 and TRBJ2-7): DGGITQSPKYLFRKEGQNVTLSCEQNLNHDAMYWYRQDPGQGLRLIYYSQIVNDFQKGDIAEGYSVSREKKESFPLTVTSAQKNPTAFYLCASNSQREAGEQYFGPGTRLTVT.

Remarks on this clonotype: This may be a read error: a much more frequent sequence differs by one nucleotide. The V call is TRBV3-1, the J call TRBJ2-2; D is perhaps TRBD1 (5 bases). The CDR3 loop spans 15 amino acids. In germline, CDR1 is LGHDT, CDR2 YNNKEL (reference sequence). CDR3 sequence reads: CASSLGAVNTRELFF. CDR3 DNA: TGTGCCAGCAGCCTTGGGGCAGTGAACACCAGGGAGCTGTTTTTT.